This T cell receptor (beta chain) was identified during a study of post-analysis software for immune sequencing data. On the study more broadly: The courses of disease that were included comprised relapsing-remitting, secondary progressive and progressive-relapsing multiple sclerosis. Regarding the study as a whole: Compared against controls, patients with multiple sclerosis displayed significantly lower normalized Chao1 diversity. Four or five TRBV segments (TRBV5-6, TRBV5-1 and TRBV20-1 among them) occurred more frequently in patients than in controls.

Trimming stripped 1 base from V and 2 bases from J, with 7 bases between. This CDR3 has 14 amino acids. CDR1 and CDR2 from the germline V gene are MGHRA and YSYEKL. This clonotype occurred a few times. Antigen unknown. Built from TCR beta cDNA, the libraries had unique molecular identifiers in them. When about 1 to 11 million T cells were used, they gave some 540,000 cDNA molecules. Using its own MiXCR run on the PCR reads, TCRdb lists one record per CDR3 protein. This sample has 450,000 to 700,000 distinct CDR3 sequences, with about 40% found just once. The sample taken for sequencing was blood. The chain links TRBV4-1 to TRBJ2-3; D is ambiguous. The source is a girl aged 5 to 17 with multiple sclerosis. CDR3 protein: CASSQGTDTDTQYF. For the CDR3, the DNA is TGCGCCAGCAGCCAAGGGACGGACACAGATACGCAGTATTTT.